A selection of T cell receptor beta chains follows, all from one sample in a study of early T cells in non-severe SARS-CoV-2 infection. One entry per CDR3 protein results from TCRdb running MiXCR on the 5' RACE reads. This sample has roughly 81,000 distinct CDR3 sequences; over 10% occur once, and the top ten carry about 2.7%. Sequenced sample: whole blood. The origin of the receptors is an adult who was a healthcare worker with PCR-confirmed SARS-CoV-2 infection or an uninfected control (not recorded which). CDR3s include the opening cysteine and the closing phenylalanine or tryptophan. A D gene is named only where the DNA matches it firmly. Size is omitted from some rows. Given values are once, few, many or a class for expanded clones.

v_call: TRBV5-1
d_call: TRBD1
j_call: TRBJ2-7
clone_size: once
cdr3_aa: CASSLIHRDSTGEQYF
cdr3_nt: TGCGCCAGCAGCTTAATCCACCGGGACAGCACCGGCGAGCAGTACTTC

v_call: TRBV7-6
d_call: TRBD1
j_call: TRBJ1-4
clone_size: .
cdr3_aa: CASSLRDRGGFATNEKLFF
cdr3_nt: TGTGCCAGCAGCTTACGTGACAGGGGAGGGTTTGCAACTAATGAAAAACTGTTTTTT

v_call: TRBV7-6
d_call: TRBD1
j_call: TRBJ1-5
clone_size: few
cdr3_aa: CASSRRQGINQPQHF
cdr3_nt: TGTGCCAGCAGCCGCCGACAGGGCATCAATCAGCCCCAGCATTTT

v_call: TRBV4-1
d_call: TRBD2
j_call: TRBJ2-2
clone_size: .
cdr3_aa: CASSQGLARTGELFF
cdr3_nt: TGCGCCAGCAGCCAAGGACTAGCCCGCACCGGGGAGCTGTTTTTT

v_call: TRBV19
d_call: .
j_call: TRBJ1-1
clone_size: .
cdr3_aa: CASSIRGLEAFF
cdr3_nt: TGTGCCAGTAGTATACGGGGGTTGGAAGCTTTCTTT

v_call: TRBV6-4
d_call: .
j_call: TRBJ2-2
clone_size: many
cdr3_aa: CAARGDTGELFF
cdr3_nt: TGTGCCGCCCGGGGTGACACCGGGGAGCTGTTTTTT

v_call: TRBV6-6
d_call: .
j_call: TRBJ1-6
clone_size: few
cdr3_aa: CASSYSRGYNSPLHF
cdr3_nt: TGTGCCAGCAGTTACTCTCGGGGGTATAATTCACCCCTCCACTTT

v_call: TRBV12-3/TRBV12-4
d_call: .
j_call: TRBJ1-5
clone_size: few
cdr3_aa: CASSLSRENQPQHF
cdr3_nt: TGTGCCAGCAGTTTGAGTCGGGAGAATCAGCCCCAGCATTTT

v_call: TRBV28
d_call: .
j_call: TRBJ2-4
clone_size: .
cdr3_aa: CASSAGLRPKNIQYF
cdr3_nt: TGTGCCAGCAGTGCAGGGTTGAGGCCCAAAAACATTCAGTACTTC

v_call: TRBV12-5
d_call: TRBD2
j_call: TRBJ2-1
clone_size: .
cdr3_aa: CASGPWTSVNEQFF
cdr3_nt: TGTGCTAGTGGTCCATGGACTAGCGTTAATGAGCAGTTCTTC

v_call: TRBV20-1
d_call: TRBD2
j_call: TRBJ2-7
clone_size: .
cdr3_aa: CSARDRAGDFGEQYF
cdr3_nt: TGCAGTGCTAGAGATCGGGCGGGAGACTTCGGCGAGCAGTACTTC

v_call: TRBV9
d_call: .
j_call: TRBJ2-2
clone_size: .
cdr3_aa: CASSVTSSQSGELFF
cdr3_nt: TGTGCCAGCAGCGTCACTAGCTCCCAATCCGGGGAGCTGTTTTTT

v_call: TRBV20-1
d_call: TRBD2
j_call: TRBJ2-5
clone_size: .
cdr3_aa: CSADPGGAETQYF
cdr3_nt: TGCAGTGCTGACCCGGGAGGGGCAGAGACCCAGTACTTC

v_call: TRBV18
d_call: .
j_call: TRBJ2-2
clone_size: .
cdr3_aa: CASSRLFGDTGELFF
cdr3_nt: TGTGCCAGCTCTCGCTTGTTCGGGGACACCGGGGAGCTGTTTTTT

v_call: TRBV6-5
d_call: .
j_call: TRBJ1-2
clone_size: .
cdr3_aa: CASSTSGTWTF
cdr3_nt: TGTGCCAGCAGTACTTCCGGGACATGGACCTTC

v_call: TRBV6-2/TRBV6-3
d_call: .
j_call: TRBJ2-1
clone_size: few
cdr3_aa: CATQLGEATYWGNEQFF
cdr3_nt: TGTGCCACTCAACTGGGGGAAGCCACCTATTGGGGAAATGAGCAGTTCTTC

v_call: TRBV6-1
d_call: .
j_call: TRBJ1-5
clone_size: many
cdr3_aa: CASSAGNQPQHF
cdr3_nt: TGTGCCAGCAGTGCCGGGAATCAGCCCCAGCATTTT

v_call: TRBV10-1
d_call: .
j_call: TRBJ2-7
clone_size: .
cdr3_aa: CASSSSDVSYEQYF
cdr3_nt: TGCGCCAGCAGTTCCTCGGACGTCTCCTACGAGCAGTACTTC

v_call: TRBV2
d_call: .
j_call: TRBJ2-3
clone_size: many
cdr3_aa: CASSVQGQTDTQYF
cdr3_nt: TGTGCCAGCAGTGTACAGGGCCAAACAGATACGCAGTATTTT

v_call: TRBV12-3/TRBV12-4
d_call: TRBD2
j_call: TRBJ2-1
clone_size: .
cdr3_aa: CASSPRGTSANEQFF
cdr3_nt: TGTGCCAGCTCCCCCCGCGGGACTAGCGCCAATGAGCAGTTCTTC

v_call: TRBV18
d_call: .
j_call: TRBJ2-3
clone_size: .
cdr3_aa: CASSPPMVRPTADTQYF
cdr3_nt: TGTGCCAGCTCACCACCGATGGTCAGGCCAACGGCAGATACGCAGTATTTT

v_call: TRBV10-2
d_call: .
j_call: TRBJ1-1
clone_size: many
cdr3_aa: CATGIDLNTEAFF
cdr3_nt: TGCGCCACCGGGATAGACCTGAACACTGAAGCTTTCTTT

v_call: TRBV29-1
d_call: .
j_call: TRBJ2-5
clone_size: .
cdr3_aa: CSFRAAETQYF
cdr3_nt: TGCAGCTTCCGGGCAGCCGAGACCCAGTACTTC

v_call: TRBV13
d_call: .
j_call: TRBJ2-3
clone_size: .
cdr3_aa: CASSPGDTQYF
cdr3_nt: TGTGCCAGCAGCCCTGGAGATACGCAGTATTTT

v_call: TRBV27
d_call: .
j_call: TRBJ1-5
clone_size: many
cdr3_aa: CASSFRYRQANQPQHF
cdr3_nt: TGTGCCAGCAGTTTCCGCTACAGACAGGCCAATCAGCCCCAGCATTTT